These T cell receptor beta chains were read from a single sample in a study of identical twins. TCRdb re-called the 5' RACE reads through MiXCR, storing one row per CDR3 protein. The sample consists of about 890,000 distinct CDR3 sequences, about 12% of them appearing once. This sample also appeared in a second study, on yellow fever vaccine responses in identical twins.

The material sequenced was PBMCs. All receptors derive from a young woman in good health. Each CDR3 is given with its conserved first and last residue. Each record gives: J gene, V gene, clone size, D gene, CDR3 DNA, CDR3 protein. A D gene is named only where the DNA matches it firmly. Clone size is stated in some rows and not others, as once, few, many or a class when expanded.

TRBJ2-3 | TRBV7-9 | many | TRBD2 | TGTGCCAGCAGCCCTCTTCGGGCGGGGGGTACAGATACGCAGTATTTT | CASSPLRAGGTDTQYF
TRBJ2-1 | TRBV7-6 | . | . | TGTGCCAGCAGCCCCAGTTGGGGGGCCCCCTACAATGAGCAGTTCTTC | CASSPSWGAPYNEQFF
TRBJ2-7 | TRBV12-3/TRBV12-4 | . | TRBD1 | TGTGCCAGCAGTTTTGGACAGGGGGCGGTGGAGCAGTACTTC | CASSFGQGAVEQYF
TRBJ1-1 | TRBV20-1 | many | TRBD1 | TGCAGTGCGACCGGGACAGAGAACACTGAAGCTTTCTTT | CSATGTENTEAFF
TRBJ2-1 | TRBV11-2 | . | TRBD1 | TGTGCCAGCAGCTTAGGGACAGGGGGCGCCCTCAATGAGCAGTTCTTC | CASSLGTGGALNEQFF
TRBJ2-3 | TRBV5-1 | many | . | TGCGCCAGCAGCACCCAGCCCACAGATACGCAGTATTTT | CASSTQPTDTQYF
TRBJ2-1 | TRBV29-1 | . | . | TGCAGCGTTCCTGGACGGGAAGAGCAGTTCTTC | CSVPGREEQFF
TRBJ1-2 | TRBV9 | . | TRBD1 | TGTGCCAGCAGCCTACGGACAGGCCTGAACTATGGCTACACCTTC | CASSLRTGLNYGYTF
TRBJ2-1 | TRBV7-9 | . | TRBD2 | TGTGCCAGCAGCAGGGGGCGGGGGGGTAGCAATGAGCAGTTCTTC | CASSRGRGGSNEQFF
TRBJ2-7 | TRBV4-1 | few | TRBD1 | TGCGCCAGCAGCCAAGACCCCGGGACAGGGACAAGCGCCTACGAGCAGTACTTC | CASSQDPGTGTSAYEQYF
TRBJ2-3 | TRBV24-1 | few | TRBD2 | TGTGCCACCAGTGGGCCGACTAGCGGGGGAACTACGCAGTATTTT | CATSGPTSGGTTQYF
TRBJ2-1 | TRBV5-1 | . | TRBD2 | TGCGCCAGCAGCCCCAAACCCTACCCCGGACTAGCGGGGGGAGGTTCCTACAATGAGCAGTTCTTC | CASSPKPYPGLAGGGSYNEQFF
TRBJ2-1 | TRBV5-1 | . | TRBD1 | TGCGCCAGCAGCTTGAGGGCAGGGGGAGAAAATGAGCAGTTCTTC | CASSLRAGGENEQFF
TRBJ2-5 | TRBV20-1 | . | TRBD1 | TGCAGTGCCACCCCCGGGACAGGGCATATTATGTCCCAGTACTTC | CSATPGTGHIMSQYF
TRBJ2-3 | TRBV6-6 | . | TRBD1 | TGTGCCAGCACCCGGACAGGGAGATATACGCAGTATTTT | CASTRTGRYTQYF
TRBJ2-6 | TRBV5-1 | few | . | TGCGCCAGCAGCTTGGAATTGACTGGGGCCAACGTCCTGACTTTC | CASSLELTGANVLTF
TRBJ1-2 | TRBV2 | few | . | TGTGCCAGCAGTGATTTGGCAGTCCCTGCCTATGGCTACACCTTC | CASSDLAVPAYGYTF
TRBJ1-1 | TRBV7-9 | . | . | TGTGCCAGCAGCGCACGTGACAGATTTGAAGCTTTCTTT | CASSARDRFEAFF
TRBJ2-2 | TRBV19 | few | . | TGTGCCAGTAGTTGGGGTCACCCGAACACCGGGGAGCTGTTTTTT | CASSWGHPNTGELFF
TRBJ2-3 | TRBV12-5 | few | . | TGTGCTAGTAGCACCGGGACTCTCAGCACAGATACGCAGTATTTT | CASSTGTLSTDTQYF
TRBJ2-2 | TRBV5-1 | many | TRBD2 | TGCGCCAGCAGCCCCTATTGGACTAGCGGGAACACCGGGGAGCTGTTTTTT | CASSPYWTSGNTGELFF
TRBJ2-1 | TRBV18 | . | . | TGTGCCAGCTCATCTACCTCTCTAGTTCTGCCCCCGGACAATGAGCAGTTCTTC | CASSSTSLVLPPDNEQFF
TRBJ2-7 | TRBV4-1 | many | TRBD2 | TGCGCCAGCAGCCAAGATTGGGGGACTAGCGGAAACTACGAGCAGTACTTC | CASSQDWGTSGNYEQYF
TRBJ2-2 | TRBV7-6 | . | TRBD2 | TGTGCCAGCAGCTTGGAGGCGGGGGGATGGACCGGGGAGCTGTTTTTT | CASSLEAGGWTGELFF
TRBJ2-3 | TRBV5-1 | . | TRBD1 | TGCGCCAGCAGCATAGGACAGGGAATAGATACGCAGTATTTT | CASSIGQGIDTQYF
TRBJ1-6 | TRBV7-8 | few | . | TGTGCCAGCAGCTTGAGACGTCTCGATTCACCCCTCCACTTT | CASSLRRLDSPLHF
TRBJ2-5 | TRBV24-1 | few | . | TGTGCCACCAGTCCCCGGGACAATGGCAGGGAGACCCAGTACTTC | CATSPRDNGRETQYF
TRBJ2-5 | TRBV20-1 | many | TRBD2 | TGCAGTGCTAGAGATTTCACTAGCGGGGGACTGGGAACCCAGTACTTC | CSARDFTSGGLGTQYF
TRBJ2-1 | TRBV24-1 | . | TRBD2 | TGTGCCACCAGTGATTTGTTCCTAGCGGGGGGGGATGAGCAGTTCTTC | CATSDLFLAGGDEQFF
TRBJ2-1 | TRBV7-2 | many | TRBD2 | TGTGCCAGCACACGACGGACTAGCGGGATCTATAATGAGCAGTTCTTC | CASTRRTSGIYNEQFF
TRBJ2-2 | TRBV5-1 | . | TRBD1 | TGCGCCAGCAGCGCGGACAGGCCCACCGGGGAGCTGTTTTTT | CASSADRPTGELFF
TRBJ1-3 | TRBV20-1 | few | . | TGCAGTGCTAGAGATCCGGGGTTCTCTGGAAACACCATATATTTT | CSARDPGFSGNTIYF
TRBJ1-2 | TRBV11-2 | many | . | TGTGCCAGCAGCCCCGTAACAAAAGATGGCTACACCTTC | CASSPVTKDGYTF
TRBJ2-2 | TRBV4-2 | . | TRBD2 | TGTGCCAGCAGCCGAAGACTAGCGGGGGGTACCCAAAATACTCACACCGGGGAGCTGTTTTTT | CASSRRLAGGTQNTHTGELFF
TRBJ1-1 | TRBV29-1 | few | . | TGCAGCGTGGGGAGTAGCCACACTGAAGCTTTCTTT | CSVGSSHTEAFF
TRBJ2-5 | TRBV20-1 | few | TRBD1 | TGCAGTGCTCGGGACAGCCAAGAGACCCAGTACTTC | CSARDSQETQYF
TRBJ2-5 | TRBV4-1 | . | TRBD2 | TGCGCCAGCAGCCAAGGGTATAGCGGGAGTTTGAAGACCCAGTACTTC | CASSQGYSGSLKTQYF
TRBJ2-3 | TRBV6-1 | . | TRBD1 | TGTGCCAGCGAAAGATCCTCCGGGACAGCGATTAAGTATTTT | CASERSSGTAIKYF
TRBJ1-1 | TRBV5-1 | many | TRBD1 | TGTGCCAGCAGCTCGACAGGGGACACTGAAGCTTTCTTT | CASSSTGDTEAFF
TRBJ2-3 | TRBV27 | few | . | TGTGCCAGCAGTTTATGGTACCAGCCCACAGATACGCAGTATTTT | CASSLWYQPTDTQYF
TRBJ2-6 | TRBV7-9 | few | TRBD1 | TGTGCCAGCAGCTTGGGGCAGGGGGTGGAAGGGGCCAACGTCCTGACTTTC | CASSLGQGVEGANVLTF
TRBJ1-1 | TRBV7-3 | . | . | TGTGCCAGCAGCTCGACAGGTTCCCGGAACACTGAAGCTTTCTTT | CASSSTGSRNTEAFF
TRBJ2-1 | TRBV20-1 | . | TRBD1 | TGCAGTGCTGGTGGGACAGGGGGGTTCTTC | CSAGGTGGFF
TRBJ2-5 | TRBV7-2 | . | . | TGTGCCAGCAGCATAACAGGGCCTGGGGAGACCCAGTACTTC | CASSITGPGETQYF
TRBJ2-1 | TRBV20-1 | once | . | TGCAGTGTCCCACAGCGCCTGCTTTACAATGAGCAGTTCTTC | CSVPQRLLYNEQFF
TRBJ2-6 | TRBV3-1 | . | . | TGTGCCAGCAGCCAGGATAGGGGGGCCAACGTCCTGACTTTC | CASSQDRGANVLTF
TRBJ2-3 | TRBV6-5 | many | TRBD1 | TGTGCCAGCAGTTCGGGACAGGCGGCCTACACAGATACGCAGTATTTT | CASSSGQAAYTDTQYF
TRBJ2-7 | TRBV5-1 | . | TRBD2 | TGCGCCACCAGGAGACTAGCGGGAGGCGACGAGCAGTACTTC | CATRRLAGGDEQYF
TRBJ2-1 | TRBV20-1 | few | . | TGCAGTGCTAGAGATTATAGCGGCGGCGCCAATGAGCAGTTCTTC | CSARDYSGGANEQFF
TRBJ1-2 | TRBV5-1 | few | TRBD1 | TGCGCCAGCAGCCCCCGGGACAGGGAGCTTTATGGCTACACCTTC | CASSPRDRELYGYTF
TRBJ2-7 | TRBV12-3/TRBV12-4 | many | . | TGTGCCAGCAGTTCCGCCCCCCTCAAAATGGATGTTTACGAGCAGTACTTC | CASSSAPLKMDVYEQYF
TRBJ2-2 | TRBV24-1 | . | . | TGTGCCACCAGTGTCAGGGTTGGAGGGGAGCTGTTTTTT | CATSVRVGGELFF
TRBJ1-1 | TRBV5-1 | few | . | TGCGCCAGCAGCATTGGTGAGGGGGGCGCTTTCTTT | CASSIGEGGAFF
TRBJ2-5 | TRBV2 | few | TRBD2 | TGTGCCAGCAGTGAATTGTTAGCGGGGGGGCCAGAGACCCAGTACTTC | CASSELLAGGPETQYF
TRBJ2-2 | TRBV27 | . | . | TGTGCCACCCCCTGGGACGAAGACACCGGGGAGCTGTTTTTT | CATPWDEDTGELFF
TRBJ2-2 | TRBV7-9 | few | TRBD2 | TGTGCCAGCAGCCACCAGCCGGGACTAGGGACCGGGGAGCTGTTTTTT | CASSHQPGLGTGELFF
TRBJ2-1 | TRBV7-9 | . | . | TGTGCCAGCAGCTTACAGCAGGGCGTCTACAATGAGCAGTTCTTC | CASSLQQGVYNEQFF